One sample yielded the 14 T cell receptor beta chains listed below, sequenced in a study of PD-1 blockade in classical Hodgkin lymphoma. The time point is: cycle 4 day 1 (C4D1), after more than five weeks of nivolumab. Brentuximab vedotin exposure varied among the patients, all of whom had relapsed after autologous stem cell transplantation. TCRdb keeps only in-frame clones here, not all; method: immunoSEQ multiplex PCR. In the table there are about 41,000 clones, around 69% of which are singletons. Sequencing was performed on peripheral blood mononuclear cells (PBMCs), taken before the fourth cycle of nivolumab. All receptors come from a human donor with classical Hodgkin lymphoma.

For this clone: The sample carries other DNA sequences with the same CDR3. This chain links TRBV9 with TRBJ2-1; 12 bases fit TRBD2. This CDR3 comprises 16 residues. V lost 2 bases to trimming and J lost 10 bases; unmatched junction nucleotides: 10. Looked up from germline, CDR1 is SGDLS and CDR2 is YYNGEE. The CDR3 loop is CASSVGSSGGASEQFF. In DNA form, the CDR3 reads TGTGCCAGCAGCGTCGGATCTAGCGGGGGGGCTAGCGAGCAGTTCTTC.

The V gene is TRBV7-2, the J gene TRBJ2-1, with D maybe TRBD2 (5 bases). V was trimmed by 4 bases and J by 3 bases, leaving 10 bases between them. This CDR3 is 14 amino acids long. Looked up from germline, CDR1 is SGHTA and CDR2 is FQGNSA. CDR3 in amino acids: CASSSSRHYNEQFF. In DNA, the CDR3 is TGTGCCAGCAGCTCTAGCCGCCACTACAATGAGCAGTTCTTC.

The chain is built from TRBV10-3 and TRBJ1-2; tentative D call: TRBD1 (5 bases). Germline V gives CDR1 ENHRY, CDR2 SYGVKD. Trimming removed 0 bases at V and 2 bases at J, with 16 bases between. The CDR3 totals 17 residues. The CDR3 DNA reads TGTGCCATCAGTGAGTCGGGGGTCTGGGCTTCCAACTATGGCTACACCTTC. Amino acid sequence: CAISESGVWASNYGYTF.

CDR3 sequence (DNA): TGTGCCAGCAGCGGGACAGGGAAGAGTGATGGCTACACCTTC. Its protein product is CASSGTGKSDGYTF. The chain links TRBV5-4 to TRBJ1-2; 9 bases agree with TRBD1. The J segment lost 6 bases and the V segment lost 4 bases, leaving 7 bases of the junction unmatched. Looked up from germline, CDR1 is SGHNT and CDR2 is YYREEE (reference sequence). This CDR3 has 14 residues.

Here the CDR3 DNA reads TGTGCCAGCAGCCCCGGGACCGCCTGGGGGGGACAAGAGACCCAGTACTTC. It codes for CASSPGTAWGGQETQYF. The chain combines TRBV5-4 with TRBJ2-5; 7 bases match TRBD2. CDR3 length equals 17 residues. Looked up from germline, CDR1 is SGHNT and CDR2 is YYREEE (reference sequence). With V trimmed by 4 bases and J by 2 bases, 14 bases remained unmatched.

This clone was counted between two and nine times. The chain joins TRBV11-2 to TRBJ2-6; D remains unclear. CDR1 is SGHAT and CDR2 is FQNNGV in the germline V gene. The CDR3 has 14 residues. Trimming shortened V by 1 base and J by 3 bases, and 4 bases separated the two germline ends. This CDR3 is CASSLGVGANVLTF. CDR3 coding DNA: TGTGCCAGCAGCTTAGGGGTTGGGGCCAACGTCCTGACTTTC.

This chain uses TRBV2 with TRBJ2-7, with TRBD1 matching over 8 bases. In germline, CDR1 is SNHLY, CDR2 FYNNEI. The V and J ends lost 9 bases and 3 bases, in that order; junction bases with no gene match: 13. CDR3 length: 15 amino acids. CDR3 sequence reads: CARKIRDRRVYEQYF. DNA for the CDR3: TGTGCCAGGAAGATCCGGGACAGGAGGGTCTACGAGCAGTACTTC.

This chain uses TRBV10-3 with TRBJ2-5; tentatively, D is TRBD1 (7 bases). Germline lookup yields CDR1 ENHRY and CDR2 SYGVKD. The CDR3 length is 14 residues. The V gene lost 4 bases and the J gene lost 5 bases, with 14 bases spanning the gap. CDR3 bases: TGTGCCATCAGTGGCAGGGGGGTCGTTGAGACCCAGTACTTC. Its protein is CAISGRGVVETQYF.

Only a few counts were recorded for this clone. The DNA of the CDR3 is TGCGCCAGCAGTGAATCAGGTTGGCCCACCATGAACACTGAAGCTTTCTTT. Translating gives CASSESGWPTMNTEAFF. This chain links TRBV10-1 with TRBJ1-1; D unresolved. The germline V gene has CDR1 WNHNN and CDR2 SYGVQD (reference sequence). The length of the CDR3 is 17 residues. Trimming removed 3 bases from V and 0 bases from J, with 17 bases in between.

The chain joins TRBV15 to TRBJ1-5, with a weak D call TRBD1 (5 bases). Trimming took off 9 bases at V and 7 bases at J, with 19 bases between the two ends. The CDR3 has 14 residues. CDR1 is LNHNV, CDR2 YYDKDF, per germline (reference sequence). CDR3 coding DNA: TGTGCCACGGACCTGGGGGGGGAGGGCCAGCCCCAGCATTTT. Amino acid sequence: CATDLGGEGQPQHF.

The sample holds one count of this clone. The rearrangement uses TRBV19 and TRBJ2-7, with TRBD1 matching over 8 bases. V lost 5 bases, J lost 2 bases, and 5 bases stayed unmatched. Germline CDR1 reads LNHDA; CDR2 reads SQIVND (reference sequence). This CDR3 comprises 14 residues. CDR3 bases: TGTGCCAGTAGTCTCCGGGACAGGACCTACGAGCAGTACTTC. Encoded protein: CASSLRDRTYEQYF.

This clone was detected a few times. This sequence joins TRBV12-5 and TRBJ2-1, with unresolved D. Germline assignment: CDR1 LGHNT and CDR2 FRNRAP. This CDR3 comprises 14 residues. V gave up 5 bases and J gave up 7 bases, with 15 bases separating them. The CDR3 DNA follows: TGTGCTAGTGGTGACGTGAATGGCAGGAATGAGCAGTTCTTC. Residues: CASGDVNGRNEQFF. Together with reference TRBV12-5 and TRBJ2-1, the CDR3 gives the full variable domain: DARVTQTPRHKVTEMGQEVTMRCQPILGHNTVFWYRQTMMQGLELLAYFRNRAPLDDSGMPKDRFSAEMPDATLATLKIQPSEPRDSAVYFCASGDVNGRNEQFFGPGTRLTVL.

V and J are TRBV4-1 and TRBJ2-2, with a tentative D call TRBD2 (5 bases). V was cut by 3 bases and J by 2 bases, with 7 bases left in between. This CDR3 comprises 14 residues. Germline V CDR1 and CDR2: MGHRA, YSYEKL. The CDR3 is CASSHRDNTGELFF. As DNA, the CDR3 is TGCGCCAGCAGCCACCGGGATAACACCGGGGAGCTGTTTTTT.

The V call is TRBV7-2, the J call TRBJ2-2, with D perhaps matching TRBD1 (6 bases). The V gene's germline CDR1 is SGHTA and CDR2 FQGNSA. The CDR3 loop spans 17 amino acids. V shed 6 bases and J shed 6 bases, with 23 bases lying between them. CDR3 bases: TGTGCCAGCAGTTCGGAGGTCTTGCAGGGGTACGCCGGGGAGCTGTTTTTT. Its translation is CASSSEVLQGYAGELFF.